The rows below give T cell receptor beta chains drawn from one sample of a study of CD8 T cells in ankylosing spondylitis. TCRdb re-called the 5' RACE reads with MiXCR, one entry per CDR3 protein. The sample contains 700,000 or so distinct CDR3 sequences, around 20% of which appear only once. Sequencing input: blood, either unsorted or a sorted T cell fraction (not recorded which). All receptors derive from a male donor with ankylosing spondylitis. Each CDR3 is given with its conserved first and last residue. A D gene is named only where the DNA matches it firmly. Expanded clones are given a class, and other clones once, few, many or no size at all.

TGCAGTGCCGCACCCCCCGGGACAGGGAGCTACGAGCAGTACTTC CSAAPPGTGSYEQYF TRBD1 TRBJ2-7 - TRBV20-1
TGTGCCAGCAGGTCGTCCCACGCGTCCCAGGCCAGGTACGAGCAGTACTTC CASRSSHASQARYEQYF - TRBJ2-7 - TRBV28
TGTGCCAGCAGCCAATTCTATAGCGGGAACACCGGGGAGCTGTTTTTT CASSQFYSGNTGELFF - TRBJ2-2 - TRBV4-2
TGCAGCACCCCGGGGGGACTTCAAGAGACCCAGTACTTC CSTPGGLQETQYF TRBD2 TRBJ2-5 many TRBV29-1
TGCGCCAGCAGTCATCCAACGAACTCGGCTCGCTACGAGCAGTACTTC CASSHPTNSARYEQYF - TRBJ2-7 - TRBV4-1
TGTGCCAGCAGCCCCCGCGGGACAGTCACTGAAGCTTTCTTT CASSPRGTVTEAFF TRBD1 TRBJ1-1 few TRBV7-9
TGTGCCAGCAGCAAACCCCCTAGCGGGGGCCCCAATGAGCAGTTCTTC CASSKPPSGGPNEQFF TRBD2 TRBJ2-1 - TRBV5-4
TGTGCCAGCAGTTTAGCGTGGGACAAGAGACAGCCCCAGCATTTT CASSLAWDKRQPQHF - TRBJ1-5 few TRBV12-3/TRBV12-4
TGTGCCAGCAGCCCTCGGTTCGGGTCCTACGAGCAGTACTTC CASSPRFGSYEQYF - TRBJ2-7 - TRBV7-2
TGCAGTGCCAGACTAGCCGCTAACTATGGCTACACCTTC CSARLAANYGYTF - TRBJ1-2 - TRBV20-1
TGTGCCACCAGAGGCGGGGTTTGGAGCAATCAGCCCCAGCATTTT CATRGGVWSNQPQHF - TRBJ1-5 - TRBV10-3
TGTGCCAGCAGTTCCCCGTTTGGGGGCAGGATCACCGGGGAGCTGTTTTTT CASSSPFGGRITGELFF - TRBJ2-2 - TRBV28
TGTGCCAGCAAGCAGGGGAGATTGTTGGGAGAGACCCAGTACTTC CASKQGRLLGETQYF - TRBJ2-5 many TRBV12-3/TRBV12-4
TGTGCCAGCCTGGACAGGGTCTCCTACGAGCAGTACTTC CASLDRVSYEQYF TRBD1 TRBJ2-7 - TRBV19
TGCGCCAGCAGCTTGGCGGGGGTTAATTCACCCCTCCACTTT CASSLAGVNSPLHF - TRBJ1-6 - TRBV5-1